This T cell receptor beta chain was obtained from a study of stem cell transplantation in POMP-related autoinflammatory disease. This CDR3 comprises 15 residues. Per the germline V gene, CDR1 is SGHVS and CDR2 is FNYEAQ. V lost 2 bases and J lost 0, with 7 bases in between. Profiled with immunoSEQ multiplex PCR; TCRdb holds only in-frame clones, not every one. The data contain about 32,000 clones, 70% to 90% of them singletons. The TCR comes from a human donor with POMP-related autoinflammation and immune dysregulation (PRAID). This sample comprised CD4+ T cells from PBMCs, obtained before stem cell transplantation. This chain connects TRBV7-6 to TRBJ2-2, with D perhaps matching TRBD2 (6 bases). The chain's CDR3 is CASSLWGANTGELFF. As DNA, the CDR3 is TGTGCCAGCAGCTTATGGGGGGCGAACACCGGGGAGCTGTTTTTT.